This T cell receptor beta chain emerged from a study of blood T cells in healthy people across ages. A remark on this clonotype: What it binds is not known.

A second PCR of roughly 7 to 11 cycles used a sample-barcoded 5' primer and a J-beta primer mix. Template switching added a 12-random-nucleotide identifier to every cDNA molecule. Via MiXCR, TCRdb re-called the 5' RACE reads, giving one row per CDR3 protein. Of more than 1.4 million distinct CDR3 sequences detected, approximately 42% appear once; the ten largest clones hold around 8%. Trimming stripped 5 bases from V and 12 bases from J, with 13 bases between. The CDR3 runs to 11 residues. CDR1 MDHEN and CDR2 SYDVKM come from the germline V gene. Study results and limitations: Comparison with aged donors showed that long-lived donors had more naive CD4+ cells and higher diversity. TCR beta diversity per million T cells fell roughly linearly with age.

Each sample yielded at least 6 micrograms of PBMC total RNA. The sample consisted of blood. The rearrangement joins TRBV28 to TRBJ2-5; D gene uncertain. This sequence originates from a young woman in good health. CDR3 DNA: TGTGCCAGCAGTGCGAGGTGCAGGAAGTACTTC. Protein: CASSARCRKYF.